This is a list of T cell receptor beta chains from one sample in a study of early stage breast cancer tumors. TCRdb's copy holds only in-frame clones and misses some; the assay was immunoSEQ multiplex PCR. The repertoire holds some 48,000 clones, around 83% seen once, with 1.1% to 1.5% in the top ten. The specimen was blood. The receptors were sampled from a person aged 50 to 59 with breast cancer. The conserved cysteine and the conserved F or W are not part of the CDR3 here.

j_call: TRBJ2-3
v_call: TRBV18
cdr3_aa: ASSPNEKDTQY

j_call: TRBJ1-4
v_call: TRBV9
cdr3_aa: ASSVLANSNEKLF

j_call: TRBJ2-6
v_call: TRBV5-1
cdr3_aa: ASSRYSSGANVLT

j_call: TRBJ2-2
v_call: TRBV7-2
cdr3_aa: ASSYLTGELF

j_call: TRBJ1-6
v_call: TRBV7-8
cdr3_aa: ASSSNNSPLH

j_call: TRBJ2-7
v_call: TRBV2
cdr3_aa: ASRQEGLDAYEQY

j_call: TRBJ1-5
v_call: TRBV6-6
cdr3_aa: ASSYTENQPQH

j_call: TRBJ1-2
v_call: TRBV2
cdr3_aa: ASSEDSFGYGYT

j_call: TRBJ1-5
v_call: TRBV4-3
cdr3_aa: ASSQDYRTGSSPQH

j_call: TRBJ1-1
v_call: TRBV28
cdr3_aa: ASSSSAEGAGRTEAF

j_call: TRBJ2-5
v_call: TRBV2
cdr3_aa: ASSGSRDRDLIIRWETQY

j_call: TRBJ1-1
v_call: TRBV5-1
cdr3_aa: ASSLNVGAGTEAF

j_call: TRBJ2-7
v_call: TRBV13
cdr3_aa: ASSPRTSGGTMSYEQY

j_call: TRBJ1-1
v_call: TRBV4-3
cdr3_aa: ASSQDGRYTEAF

j_call: TRBJ2-3
v_call: TRBV28
cdr3_aa: ASGRQGSLGTQY

j_call: TRBJ2-5
v_call: TRBV18
cdr3_aa: ASSPPGGVETQY

j_call: TRBJ1-4
v_call: TRBV18
cdr3_aa: ASSPSGTGGKEKLF

j_call: TRBJ1-5
v_call: TRBV19
cdr3_aa: ASGSFADQPQH

j_call: TRBJ1-2
v_call: TRBV21-1
cdr3_aa: ASSPEGLTGNYGYT

j_call: TRBJ1-4
v_call: TRBV5-5
cdr3_aa: ASSSFNLGLINEKLF

j_call: TRBJ2-3
v_call: TRBV10-3
cdr3_aa: AISESDRGGTDTQY

j_call: TRBJ1-1
v_call: TRBV9
cdr3_aa: ASSVSAGGRAF

j_call: TRBJ2-5
v_call: TRBV6-5
cdr3_aa: ASSYSGGAGETQY

j_call: TRBJ2-5
v_call: TRBV13
cdr3_aa: ASSSGLRETQY

j_call: TRBJ1-2
v_call: TRBV11-2
cdr3_aa: ASSNAGTGGGGYT

j_call: TRBJ2-5
v_call: TRBV28
cdr3_aa: ASSLRPPLGGTQY

j_call: TRBJ2-1
v_call: TRBV5-6
cdr3_aa: ASSRQGNMNNEQF

j_call: TRBJ2-7
v_call: TRBV5-4
cdr3_aa: ASSRPDRVYEQY

j_call: TRBJ2-3
v_call: TRBV19
cdr3_aa: ASSPPRAPGSTDTQY

j_call: TRBJ2-4
v_call: TRBV2
cdr3_aa: ASSESGKNIQY

j_call: TRBJ2-3
v_call: TRBV11-3
cdr3_aa: ASSLGGSTDTQY

j_call: TRBJ2-7
v_call: TRBV19
cdr3_aa: ASSSLPGQGAYEQY

j_call: TRBJ2-3
v_call: TRBV7-9
cdr3_aa: ASSQLAGGVDTQY

j_call: TRBJ2-3
v_call: TRBV27
cdr3_aa: ASSSGLAGETTQY

j_call: TRBJ2-3
v_call: TRBV7-9
cdr3_aa: ASSQWTSADTQY

j_call: TRBJ2-5
v_call: TRBV7-9
cdr3_aa: ASSGQLKETQY

j_call: TRBJ2-3
v_call: TRBV6-5
cdr3_aa: ASSTSGGAGDTQY

j_call: TRBJ1-2
v_call: TRBV4-3
cdr3_aa: ASSQDFDRGGKGYT

j_call: TRBJ1-5
v_call: TRBV27
cdr3_aa: ASSLRFRTSNQPQH

j_call: TRBJ2-7
v_call: TRBV18
cdr3_aa: ASSLVSGAVGEQY

j_call: TRBJ1-4
v_call: TRBV6-5
cdr3_aa: ASSPGQANEKLF

j_call: TRBJ1-1
v_call: TRBV5-8
cdr3_aa: ASSFTVNTEAF

j_call: TRBJ2-3
v_call: TRBV6-5
cdr3_aa: ASSYSRARSDTQY

j_call: TRBJ1-2
v_call: TRBV19
cdr3_aa: ASSIEGLQGARGYT

j_call: TRBJ1-1
v_call: TRBV27
cdr3_aa: ASSFLSGTGDTEAF

j_call: TRBJ2-3
v_call: TRBV9
cdr3_aa: ASSAETSGYATDTQY

j_call: TRBJ2-5
v_call: TRBV5-1
cdr3_aa: ASSLWTGKETQY

j_call: TRBJ2-5
v_call: TRBV7-9
cdr3_aa: ASSTSGRIETQY

j_call: TRBJ2-5
v_call: TRBV27
cdr3_aa: ASSLVFGETQY